The T cell receptor (beta chain) under discussion was sequenced for a study of regulatory T cells in long-lasting Graves disease. Findings and limits, study-wide: Those with persistent Graves' had less TCR diversity than newly diagnosed patients.

For TCR beta, libraries came from iRepertoire HTBI primers and Arm-PCR of CDR3 regions. From the multiplex PCR reads, TCRdb called clonotypes with MiXCR, one entry per CDR3 protein. Counted here are roughly 400,000 distinct CDR3 sequences, over 20% occurring once; the ten biggest clones make up 14%. This clonotype came up a few times. Its specificity is not known. Time point given: persistent/refractory GD, antithyroid drugs over 5 years with positive TRAb. PBMCs provided the RNA from which the TCR library was made. This specimen was peripheral blood mononuclear cells (PBMCs), taken when the disease was refractory, from a patient treated with antithyroid drugs. The receptor comes from a female donor with Graves disease.

In DNA form, the CDR3 reads TGCAGTGCTAGAGAGGGAGTGATCGCCGGGGAGCTGTTTTTT. Protein: CSAREGVIAGELFF. V is TRBV20-1 and J is TRBJ2-2, with a possible D match to TRBD2 (5 bases). The germline gives CDR1 DFQATT, CDR2 SNEGSKA (reference sequence). The ends were cut back, 0 bases at V and 6 bases at J, with 11 bases in the middle. This CDR3 has 14 residues.